The 19 T cell receptor beta chains presented below share a single source sample, sequenced in a study of blood T cell repertoires in COVID-19. Only in-frame clones appear in the TCRdb table, and some are missing; sequencing was by immunoSEQ multiplex PCR. The table has fewer than 100,000 clones, more than 75% seen once; the top ten hold 7% to 8%. Sequences were obtained from peripheral blood. The receptors derive from a human donor with acute or convalescent COVID-19. The donor label of this sample is uncertain.

This chain links TRBV29-1 with TRBJ1-1; D is perhaps TRBD1 (5 bases). Germline V lookup: CDR1 SQVTM, CDR2 ANQGSEA. This CDR3 has 13 amino acids. Between the trimmed V and J ends, which lost 5 bases and 6 bases, there was a span of 16 bases. The DNA of the CDR3 is TGCAGCGTTACAACAGGTCTCAAAGCTGAAGCTTTCTTT. It translates to CSVTTGLKAEAFF.

J is TRBJ1-1 and V is TRBV19; 12 bases map to TRBD1. Trimming removed 7 bases from V and 7 bases from J; junction bases left unmatched: 10. The CDR3 runs 15 residues. Germline CDR1 LNHDA, CDR2 SQIVND (reference sequence). CDR3 in amino acids: CASTSGQGAGGEAFF. The CDR3 DNA sequence: TGTGCCAGTACCTCGGGACAGGGGGCGGGAGGTGAAGCTTTCTTT.

Only one count was recorded for this clone. The rearrangement links TRBV18 to TRBJ2-3; 7 bases match TRBD2. With 4 bases clipped from V and 2 bases from J, the junction kept 6 bases outside the gene matches. Germline V gene lookup returns CDR1 KGHSH and CDR2 LQKENI. The CDR3 is made up of 15 amino acids. The CDR3 region is CASSRSSGSTDTQYF. The CDR3 DNA reads TGTGCCAGCTCACGATCTAGCGGATCCACAGATACGCAGTATTTT.

The gene calls are TRBV27 and TRBJ2-3, with 8 bases that match TRBD1. CDR3 size: 15 residues. V dropped 2 bases and J dropped 3; count of bases not matched to a gene: 4. Germline CDR1 and CDR2: MNHEY and SMNVEV (reference sequence). The CDR3 spells CASSLGQGATDTQYF. CDR3 in DNA: TGTGCCAGCAGTTTAGGGCAGGGGGCGACAGATACGCAGTATTTT.

The chain has TRBV6-6 and TRBJ1-1, with D perhaps TRBD1 (6 bases). Germline V gene lookup returns CDR1 MNHNY and CDR2 SVGAGI (reference sequence). The CDR3 consists of 14 residues. Between the trimmed V and J ends, which lost 6 bases and 3 bases, there was a span of 14 bases. The CDR3 DNA reads TGTGCCAGCAGCCCTTACAGGGTGCACACTGAAGCTTTCTTT. It codes for CASSPYRVHTEAFF.

CDR3 bases: TGTGCCAGCAGTTTCCCAGGGCAAGAGACCCAGTACTTC. Amino acids: CASSFPGQETQYF. The genes are TRBV28 and TRBJ2-5; tentative D call: TRBD1 (5 bases). CDR3 length: 13 amino acids. Trimming removed 3 bases from V and 2 bases from J, with 7 bases in between. Per the germline V gene, CDR1 is MDHEN and CDR2 is SYDVKM. Looking up the rest from reference TRBV28 and TRBJ2-5 gives the full variable domain: DVKVTQSSRYLVKRTGEKVFLECVQDMDHENMFWYRQDPGLGLRLIYFSYDVKMKEKGDIPEGYSVSREKKERFSLILESASTNQTSMYLCASSFPGQETQYFGPGTRLLVL.

The genes are TRBV5-1 and TRBJ1-4; 7 bases fit TRBD1. The junction had 6 bases not matched to a gene; V was cut back by 4 bases and J by 0 bases. Germline V gene data show CDR1 as SGHRS and CDR2 as YFSETQ. The CDR3 runs to 16 residues. The CDR3 DNA reads as TGCGCCAGCAGCCGAGGGGGCTCGACAACTAATGAAAAACTGTTTTTT. It yields the protein CASSRGGSTTNEKLFF. Full variable domain (missing parts from reference TRBV5-1 and TRBJ1-4): KAGVTQTPRYLIKTRGQQVTLSCSPISGHRSVSWYQQTPGQGLQFLFEYFSETQRNKGNFPGRFSGRQFSNSRSEMNVSTLELGDSALYLCASSRGGSTTNEKLFFGSGTQLSVL.

The rearrangement links TRBV4-2 to TRBJ1-1; D is ambiguous. V lost 1 base and J 4 bases, leaving 4 bases between the germline ends. This CDR3 is 12 amino acids long. The germline CDR1 and CDR2 sequences are LGHNA and YNFKEQ. The CDR3: CASSQAGTEAFF. The CDR3 DNA follows: TGTGCCAGCAGCCAAGCCGGCACTGAAGCTTTCTTT.

This clone was observed once. The genes are TRBV18 and TRBJ1-4; D is perhaps TRBD1 (5 bases). Trimming took 3 bases from V and 8 from J, leaving 10 bases between them. Germline CDR1 and CDR2: KGHSH and LQKENI. This CDR3 comprises 13 residues. CDR3 amino acids: CASSPQGREKLFF. The CDR3 coding sequence is TGTGCCAGCTCACCCCAGGGAAGAGAAAAACTGTTTTTT.

This chain uses TRBV7-9 with TRBJ2-1; the match to TRBD1 covers 10 bases. CDR1 is SEHNR and CDR2 is FQNEAQ in the germline V gene (reference sequence). The CDR3 length is 16 residues. Losses at the gene ends were 5 bases for V and 4 bases for J; bases not matched to a gene: 8. CDR3 coding DNA: TGTGCCAGCAGCCGCTCCGGGGGACAGGGGTACAATGAGCAGTTCTTC. It yields the protein CASSRSGGQGYNEQFF. The whole variable domain, remainder taken from reference TRBV7-9 and TRBJ2-1, is DTGVSQNPRHKITKRGQNVTFRCDPISEHNRLYWYRQTLGQGPEFLTYFQNEAQLEKSRLLSDRFSAERPKGSFSTLEIQRTEQGDSAMYLCASSRSGGQGYNEQFFGPGTRLTVL.

This clone has a single count. The chain recombines TRBV7-9 with TRBJ2-6, with D possibly matching TRBD2 (6 bases). V was trimmed by 2 bases and J by 2 bases, leaving 10 bases between them. This CDR3 region has 16 residues. Germline CDR1 and CDR2: SEHNR and FQNEAQ (reference sequence). CDR3 nucleotides: TGTGCCAGCAGCTTATCGGGCGGGACTGGGGCCAACGTCCTGACTTTC. Translation gives CASSLSGGTGANVLTF.

The chain joins TRBV28 to TRBJ1-2; D is uncertain. The CDR3 covers 12 residues. Germline CDR1 and CDR2: MDHEN and SYDVKM. V lost 3 bases, J lost 5 bases, and 7 bases lay in between. CDR3 DNA sequence: TGTGCCAGCAGTTTTAACAGTTATGGCTACACCTTC. Protein: CASSFNSYGYTF.

The chain joins TRBV2 to TRBJ1-2; weak D call: TRBD1 (6 bases). This CDR3 has 15 amino acids. The germline V and J ends were trimmed by 5 bases and 1 base, with 14 bases remaining between them. Germline lookup yields CDR1 SNHLY and CDR2 FYNNEI. The CDR3 protein is CASSLGGGGNYGYTF. Written as DNA, the CDR3 is TGTGCCAGCAGTTTGGGGGGAGGGGGTAACTATGGCTACACCTTC.

V and J are TRBV7-9 and TRBJ2-1; 10 bases are shared with TRBD2. The germline V gene encodes CDR1 SEHNR and CDR2 FQNEAQ (reference sequence). The CDR3 is 15 amino acids. With V trimmed by 2 bases and J by 3 bases, 1 base remained unmatched. CDR3 sequence: CASSLLAGVYNEQFF. In nucleotides, the CDR3 is TGTGCCAGCAGCTTACTAGCGGGGGTCTACAATGAGCAGTTCTTC. The full variable domain, in which reference TRBV7-9 and TRBJ2-1 provide the parts outside the CDR3, is DTGVSQNPRHKITKRGQNVTFRCDPISEHNRLYWYRQTLGQGPEFLTYFQNEAQLEKSRLLSDRFSAERPKGSFSTLEIQRTEQGDSAMYLCASSLLAGVYNEQFFGPGTRLTVL.

This clone was recorded once. The chain carries TRBV11-3 and TRBJ1-6, with D unresolved. The germline gives CDR1 SGHNT, CDR2 YENEEA. This CDR3 spans 15 amino acids. Trimming stripped 1 base from V and 10 bases from J, with 14 bases between. The DNA of the CDR3 is TGTGCCAGCAGCTTAGTAGATCCTCAACGGTCACCCCTCCACTTT. Its translation: CASSLVDPQRSPLHF.

The chain joins TRBV11-2 to TRBJ2-3; TRBD2 might be the D (6 bases). This CDR3 has 14 amino acids. Germline CDR1 SGHAT, CDR2 FQNNGV. V was cut by 5 bases and J by 2 bases, with 11 bases left in between. CDR3 protein: CASSPSGPTDTQYF. The CDR3 DNA reads TGTGCCAGCAGCCCCAGCGGGCCCACAGATACGCAGTATTTT.

The chain uses TRBV28 and TRBJ1-2; perhaps TRBD1 as D (6 bases). The CDR3 is 14 residues long. V was shortened by 4 bases and J by 5 bases, with 14 bases between the two germline ends. The germline V gene encodes CDR1 MDHEN and CDR2 SYDVKM. In DNA, the CDR3 is TGTGCCAGCAGTTGGGCAGGGGATAGATATGGCTACACCTTC. Translation: CASSWAGDRYGYTF.

J is TRBJ2-3 and V is TRBV5-4; D gene ambiguous. V lost 0 bases, J lost 1 base, and 9 bases lay in between. The CDR3 is 15 amino acids. Germline values: CDR1 SGHNT, CDR2 YYREEE (reference sequence). In nucleotides, the CDR3 is TGTGCCAGCAGCTTGGAGCAGGCGCGCACAGATACGCAGTATTTT. This translates into CASSLEQARTDTQYF.

The J gene is TRBJ1-4, the V gene TRBV9, with D hard to call. Trimming shortened V by 0 bases and J by 0 bases, and 3 bases separated the two germline ends. In germline, CDR1 is SGDLS, CDR2 YYNGEE. This CDR3 is 14 amino acids long. CDR3 loop: CASSVAPTNEKLFF. In DNA, the CDR3 is TGTGCCAGCAGCGTAGCTCCAACTAATGAAAAACTGTTTTTT.